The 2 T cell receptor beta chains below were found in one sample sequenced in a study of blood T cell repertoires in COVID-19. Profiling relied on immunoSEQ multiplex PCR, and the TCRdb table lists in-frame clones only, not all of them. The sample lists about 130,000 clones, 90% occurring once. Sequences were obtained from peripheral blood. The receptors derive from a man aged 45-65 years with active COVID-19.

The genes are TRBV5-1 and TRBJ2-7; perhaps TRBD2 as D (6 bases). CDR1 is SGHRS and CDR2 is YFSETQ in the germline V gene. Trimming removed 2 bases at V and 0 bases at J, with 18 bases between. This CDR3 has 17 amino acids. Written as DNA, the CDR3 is TGCGCCAGCAGCTTACCCCGGCTAGCGTCAAGCTCCTACGAGCAGTACGTC. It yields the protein CASSLPRLASSSYEQYV.

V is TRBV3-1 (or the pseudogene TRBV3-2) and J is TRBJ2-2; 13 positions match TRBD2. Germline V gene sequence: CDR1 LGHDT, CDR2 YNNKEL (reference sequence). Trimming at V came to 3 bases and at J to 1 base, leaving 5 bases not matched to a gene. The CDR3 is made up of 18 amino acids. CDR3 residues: CASSHLTSGRGNTGELFF. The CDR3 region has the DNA TGTGCCAGCAGCCATTTAACTAGCGGGAGGGGGAACACCGGGGAGCTGTTTTTT.